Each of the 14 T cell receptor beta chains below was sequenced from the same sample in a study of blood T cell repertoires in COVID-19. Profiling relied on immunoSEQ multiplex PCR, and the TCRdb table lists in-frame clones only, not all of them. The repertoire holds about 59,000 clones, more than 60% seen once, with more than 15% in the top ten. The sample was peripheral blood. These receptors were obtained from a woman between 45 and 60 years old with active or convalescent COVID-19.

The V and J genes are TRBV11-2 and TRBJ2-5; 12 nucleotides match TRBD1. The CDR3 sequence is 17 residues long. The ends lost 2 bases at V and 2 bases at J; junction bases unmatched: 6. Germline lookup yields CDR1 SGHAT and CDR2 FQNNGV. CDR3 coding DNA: TGTGCCAGCAGCTTATTAGGGACAGGGGGCGATCAAGAGACCCAGTACTTC. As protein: CASSLLGTGGDQETQYF. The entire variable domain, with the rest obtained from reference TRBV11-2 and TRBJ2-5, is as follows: EAGVAQSPRYKIIEKRQSVAFWCNPISGHATLYWYQQILGQGPKLLIQFQNNGVVDDSQLPKDRFSAERLKGVDSTLKIQPAKLEDSAVYLCASSLLGTGGDQETQYFGPGTRLLVL.

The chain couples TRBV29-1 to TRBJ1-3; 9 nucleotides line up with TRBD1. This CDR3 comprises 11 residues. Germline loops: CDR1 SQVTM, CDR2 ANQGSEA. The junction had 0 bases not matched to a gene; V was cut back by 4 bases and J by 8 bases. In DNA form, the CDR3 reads TGCAGCGTTGGACAGGGGGACACCATATATTTT. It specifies CSVGQGDTIYF. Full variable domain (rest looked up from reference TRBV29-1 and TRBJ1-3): SAVISQKPSRDICQRGTSLTIQCQVDSQVTMMFWYRQQPGQSLTLIATANQGSEATYESGFVIDKFPISRPNLTFSTLTVSNMSPEDSSIYLCSVGQGDTIYFGEGSWLTVV.

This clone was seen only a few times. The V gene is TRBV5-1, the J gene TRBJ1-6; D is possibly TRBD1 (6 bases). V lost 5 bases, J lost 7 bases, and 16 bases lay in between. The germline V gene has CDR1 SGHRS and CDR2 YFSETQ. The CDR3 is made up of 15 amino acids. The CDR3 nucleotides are TGCGCCAGCAGACTTACGACAGGTGGGAATTCACCCCTCCACTTT. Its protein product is CASRLTTGGNSPLHF. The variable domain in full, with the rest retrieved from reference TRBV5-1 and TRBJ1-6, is KAGVTQTPRYLIKTRGQQVTLSCSPISGHRSVSWYQQTPGQGLQFLFEYFSETQRNKGNFPGRFSGRQFSNSRSEMNVSTLELGDSALYLCASRLTTGGNSPLHFGNGTRLTVT.

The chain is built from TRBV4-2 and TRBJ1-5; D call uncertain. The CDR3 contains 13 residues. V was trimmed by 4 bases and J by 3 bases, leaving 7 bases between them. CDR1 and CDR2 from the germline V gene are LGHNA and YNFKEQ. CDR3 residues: CASSPSTNQPQHF. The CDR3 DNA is TGTGCCAGCAGCCCGAGTACCAATCAGCCCCAGCATTTT.

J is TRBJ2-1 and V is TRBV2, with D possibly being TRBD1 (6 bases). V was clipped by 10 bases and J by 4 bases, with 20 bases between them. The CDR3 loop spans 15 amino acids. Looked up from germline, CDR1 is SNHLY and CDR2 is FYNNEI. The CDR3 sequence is CATKREKGEYNEQFF. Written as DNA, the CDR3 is TGTGCCACCAAAAGGGAGAAGGGGGAGTACAATGAGCAGTTCTTC.

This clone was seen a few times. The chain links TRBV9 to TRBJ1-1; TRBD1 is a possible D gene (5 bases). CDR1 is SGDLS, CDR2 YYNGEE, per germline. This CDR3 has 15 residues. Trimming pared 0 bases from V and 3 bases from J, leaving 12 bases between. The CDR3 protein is CASSVAGGAYTEAFF. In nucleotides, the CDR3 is TGTGCCAGCAGCGTAGCGGGAGGGGCCTACACTGAAGCTTTCTTT.

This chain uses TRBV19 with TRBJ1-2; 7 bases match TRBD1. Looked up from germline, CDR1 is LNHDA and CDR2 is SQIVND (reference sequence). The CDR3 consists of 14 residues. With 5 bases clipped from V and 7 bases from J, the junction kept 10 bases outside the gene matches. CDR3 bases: TGTGCCAGTAGTTTCTCTGACAGGGAGGTTGGCTACACCTTC. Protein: CASSFSDREVGYTF. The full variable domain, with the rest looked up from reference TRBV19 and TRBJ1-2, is DGGITQSPKYLFRKEGQNVTLSCEQNLNHDAMYWYRQDPGQGLRLIYYSQIVNDFQKGDIAEGYSVSREKKESFPLTVTSAQKNPTAFYLCASSFSDREVGYTFGSGTRLTVV.

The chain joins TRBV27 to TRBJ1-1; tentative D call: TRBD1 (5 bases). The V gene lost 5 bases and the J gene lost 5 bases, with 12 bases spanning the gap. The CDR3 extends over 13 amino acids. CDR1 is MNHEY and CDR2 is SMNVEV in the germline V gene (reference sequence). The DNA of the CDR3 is TGTGCCAGCAGTCCCGGAGGGGATACTGAAGCTTTCTTT. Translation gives CASSPGGDTEAFF.

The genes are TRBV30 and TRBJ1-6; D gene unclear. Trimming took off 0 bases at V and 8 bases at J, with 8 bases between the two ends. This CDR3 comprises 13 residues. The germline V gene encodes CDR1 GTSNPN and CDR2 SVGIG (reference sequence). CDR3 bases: TGTGCCTGGAGTGTATCCGGGGATTCACCCCTCCACTTT. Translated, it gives CAWSVSGDSPLHF.

In nucleotides, the CDR3 is TGTGCCAGCTCACCACCGCAGGCTCATAACACTGAAGCTTTCTTT. This translates into CASSPPQAHNTEAFF. The genes are TRBV18 and TRBJ1-1; the D is unclear. The CDR3 consists of 15 residues. Germline V gene lookup returns CDR1 KGHSH and CDR2 LQKENI. V was trimmed by 0 bases and J by 2 bases, leaving 10 bases between them. Full variable domain (outside the CDR3, taken from reference TRBV18 and TRBJ1-1): NAGVMQNPRHLVRRRGQEARLRCSPMKGHSHVYWYRQLPEEGLKFMVYLQKENIIDESGMPKERFSAEFPKEGPSILRIQQVVRGDSAAYFCASSPPQAHNTEAFFGQGTRLTVV.

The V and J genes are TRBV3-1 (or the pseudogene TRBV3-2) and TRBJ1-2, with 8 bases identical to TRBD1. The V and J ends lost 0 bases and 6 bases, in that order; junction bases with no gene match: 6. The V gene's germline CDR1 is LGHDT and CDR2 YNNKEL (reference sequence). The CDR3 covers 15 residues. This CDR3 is CASSQESRGRDGYTF. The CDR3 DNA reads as TGTGCCAGCAGCCAAGAGTCCAGGGGGCGCGATGGCTACACCTTC.

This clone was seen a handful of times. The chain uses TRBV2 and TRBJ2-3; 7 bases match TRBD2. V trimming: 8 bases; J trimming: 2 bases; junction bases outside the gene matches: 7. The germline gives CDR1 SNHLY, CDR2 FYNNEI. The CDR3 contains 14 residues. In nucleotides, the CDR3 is TGTGCCAGCTCGGCTGGGACTAACACAGATACGCAGTATTTT. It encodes CASSAGTNTDTQYF.

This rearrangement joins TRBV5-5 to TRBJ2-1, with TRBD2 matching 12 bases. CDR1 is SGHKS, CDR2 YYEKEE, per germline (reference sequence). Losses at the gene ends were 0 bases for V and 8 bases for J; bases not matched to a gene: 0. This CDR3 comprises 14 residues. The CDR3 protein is CASSLGLAGDEQFF. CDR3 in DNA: TGTGCCAGCAGCTTGGGACTAGCGGGAGATGAGCAGTTCTTC.

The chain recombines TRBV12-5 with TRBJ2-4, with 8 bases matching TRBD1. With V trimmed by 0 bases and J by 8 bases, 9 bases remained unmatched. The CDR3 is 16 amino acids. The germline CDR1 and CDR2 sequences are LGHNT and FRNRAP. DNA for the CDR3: TGTGCTAGTGGTTTGGTACTTGGACAGGGTATTCACATTCAGTACTTC. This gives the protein CASGLVLGQGIHIQYF.